What follows are 21 T cell receptor beta chains derived from one specimen sequenced in a study of T-cell memory formation after mild COVID-19. TCRdb reprocessed the 5' RACE reads via MiXCR and lists one record per CDR3 protein. The sample yields hundreds of thousands of distinct CDR3 sequences, roughly an eighth seen once. Material for sequencing was PBMCs or a T cell subset sorted from them (not recorded which). Receptors originate from a man aged 18-30 years who had mild COVID-19 (a few samples of this study predate the infection). Cell type and time point are not known.

The table lists this clonotype with a few counts. This chain uses TRBV12-3 or TRBV12-4 with TRBJ2-7; 7 bases align to TRBD2. Trimming took 3 bases from V and 5 from J; bases not matched to a gene: 10. This CDR3 has 15 residues. This CDR3 reads CASSLGSGVTDEQYV. CDR3 sequence (DNA): TGTGCCAGCAGTTTGGGAAGCGGGGTGACCGACGAGCAGTACGTC.

This clonotype was seen more than once but under ten times. This chain links TRBV20-1 with TRBJ1-1; weak D call: TRBD1 (5 bases). The V gene's germline CDR1 is DFQATT and CDR2 SNEGSKA (reference sequence). This CDR3 contains 14 residues. Between the trimmed V and J ends, which lost 6 bases and 1 base, there was a span of 15 bases. The CDR3 reads CSAPRLDRNTEAFF. The CDR3 DNA reads TGCAGTGCCCCGAGGCTCGACAGGAACACTGAAGCTTTCTTT.

The chain employs TRBV7-3 and TRBJ2-3; TRBD2 matches at 8 bases. V lost 5 bases and J lost 7; bases outside the gene matches: 8. In germline, CDR1 is SGHTA, CDR2 FQGTGA. The CDR3 extends over 14 amino acids. The CDR3 nucleotides read TGTGCCAGCAGCCCTCTAGCGGGTCAGAATACGCAGTATTTT. Its protein product is CASSPLAGQNTQYF.

This clonotype was seen ten or more times. The chain employs TRBV7-9 and TRBJ1-1; D not resolved. The CDR3 loop spans 15 amino acids. CDR1 is SEHNR, CDR2 FQNEAQ, per germline (reference sequence). V dropped 5 bases and J dropped 2 bases, with 15 bases sitting between them. CDR3 in DNA: TGTGCCAGCAGCCCGCGGGCTCGGGGAAACACTGAAGCTTTCTTT. This gives the protein CASSPRARGNTEAFF.

This rearrangement joins TRBV23-1 to TRBJ2-3, with a possible D match to TRBD2 (6 bases). TRBV23-1 carries the ORF label, with uncertain function. The CDR3 contains 16 residues. Deletions cut 0 bases from V and 3 bases from J, with 13 bases between. The CDR3 DNA is TGCGCCAGCAGTCAATCGGGGCGGCGGGGTACAGATACGCAGTATTTT. Protein product: CASSQSGRRGTDTQYF.

This clonotype was observed at least ten times. The J gene is TRBJ1-1, the V gene TRBV12-3 or TRBV12-4; D gene uncertain. V was shortened by 5 bases and J by 1 base, with 14 bases between the two germline ends. The CDR3 is made up of 15 amino acids. The CDR3 DNA is TGTGCCAGCAGTCCTCGGACCGCTCAGAACACTGAAGCTTTCTTT. This codes for CASSPRTAQNTEAFF.

This clonotype has a single count. The chain uses TRBV19 and TRBJ2-1; 12 bases line up with TRBD1. Per the germline V gene, CDR1 is LNHDA and CDR2 is SQIVND (reference sequence). CDR3 length equals 15 residues. Losses at the gene ends were 5 bases for V and 8 bases for J; bases not matched to a gene: 7. The DNA for the CDR3 is TGTGCCAGTAGTCACCGGGACAGGGGGCGCGATGAGCAGTTCTTC. It translates to CASSHRDRGRDEQFF.

The V call is TRBV6-5, the J call TRBJ1-3; no clear D. The CDR3 extends over 14 amino acids. Looked up from germline, CDR1 is MNHEY and CDR2 is SVGAGI. Deletions cut 2 bases from V and 2 bases from J, with 7 bases between. The CDR3: CASSYRSPGNTIYF. The CDR3 nucleotides are TGTGCCAGCAGTTACAGGAGCCCTGGAAACACCATATATTTT.

This clonotype was picked up a small number of times. CDR3 coding DNA: TGTGCCAGCAGTGAATACAGGCCCAGAATAGGTGAGCAGTTCTTC. The encoded protein is CASSEYRPRIGEQFF. The rearrangement uses TRBV6-1 and TRBJ2-1; TRBD1 might be the D (5 bases). Germline V lookup: CDR1 MNHNS, CDR2 SASEGT. The V and J ends lost 2 bases and 9 bases respectively, with 17 bases between them. CDR3 size: 15 residues.

The chain joins TRBV9 to TRBJ2-5; D unresolved. The CDR3 has 15 amino acids. V lost 6 bases and J lost 4, with 19 bases in between. Germline CDR1 reads SGDLS; CDR2 reads YYNGEE. In nucleotides, the CDR3 is TGTGCCAGCACACTTCTCGGTCGGATGACAGAGACCCAGTACTTC. Protein sequence: CASTLLGRMTETQYF.

This clonotype has just a few counts. The chain carries TRBV4-1 and TRBJ1-2; TRBD1 might be the D (6 bases). The CDR3 is 15 amino acids. Germline-derived CDR1 and CDR2 are MGHRA and YSYEKL. V lost 0 bases and J 8 bases, leaving 16 bases between the germline ends. This chain's CDR3 is CASSQEPAGADGYTF. The CDR3 nucleotides read TGCGCCAGCAGCCAAGAGCCCGCAGGGGCGGACGGCTACACCTTC.

In its sample, this clonotype was seen many times. V usage is TRBV6-5 and J usage is TRBJ2-1; 7 bases fit TRBD2. Trimming took 6 bases from V and 7 from J; bases not matched to a gene: 12. Germline V gene sequence: CDR1 MNHEY, CDR2 SVGAGI. This CDR3 has 15 amino acids. Here the CDR3 reads CASSDWGGGRNEQFF. The CDR3 region has the DNA TGTGCCAGCAGCGACTGGGGGGGAGGAAGGAATGAGCAGTTCTTC.

This chain connects TRBV5-1 to TRBJ2-1, with unresolved D. This CDR3 has 15 residues. Trimming left V 1 base short and J 8 bases short, with 16 bases between. Germline CDR1 reads SGHRS; CDR2 reads YFSETQ. The CDR3: CASSLILNGLDEQFF. The CDR3, as DNA: TGCGCCAGCAGCTTGATTCTGAACGGTCTAGATGAGCAGTTCTTC. Drawing the rest from reference TRBV5-1 and TRBJ2-1, the complete variable domain is KAGVTQTPRYLIKTRGQQVTLSCSPISGHRSVSWYQQTPGQGLQFLFEYFSETQRNKGNFPGRFSGRQFSNSRSEMNVSTLELGDSALYLCASSLILNGLDEQFFGPGTRLTVL.

The chain uses TRBV7-2 and TRBJ2-3; D is unresolved. There are 14 residues in the CDR3. Trimming left V 2 bases short and J 1 base short, with 7 bases between. In germline, CDR1 is SGHTA, CDR2 FQGNSA. This chain's CDR3 is CASSLQTRTDTQYF. The CDR3 DNA sequence: TGTGCCAGCAGCTTACAAACCCGCACAGATACGCAGTATTTT.

This clonotype was recorded at least ten times. CDR3 amino acids: CASSLSLGTNEKLFF. The CDR3 coding sequence is TGTGCCAGCAGCTTGTCCCTAGGCACTAATGAAAAACTGTTTTTT. The chain is built from TRBV5-5 and TRBJ1-4; D call uncertain. The CDR3 sequence is 15 residues long. Germline V gives CDR1 SGHKS, CDR2 YYEKEE (reference sequence). V was shortened by 1 base and J by 2 bases, with 9 bases between the two germline ends.

V and J are TRBV9 and TRBJ2-5, with D hard to call. Germline CDR1 reads SGDLS; CDR2 reads YYNGEE. V was pared by 3 bases and J by 10 bases, with 16 bases between. This CDR3 region has 13 residues. The CDR3 reads CASSGPDVEVQYF. CDR3 DNA: TGTGCCAGCAGCGGGCCCGACGTTGAGGTCCAGTACTTC. Full variable domain (remainder filled in from reference TRBV9 and TRBJ2-5): DSGVTQTPKHLITATGQRVTLRCSPRSGDLSVYWYQQSLDQGLQFLIQYYNGEERAKGNILERFSAQQFPDLHSELNLSSLELGDSALYFCASSGPDVEVQYFGPGTRLLVL.

This clonotype occurred a few times. The chain employs TRBV4-3 and TRBJ1-4; a weak D match, TRBD1 (6 bases). This CDR3 has 16 amino acids. Germline loops: CDR1 LGHNA, CDR2 YSLEER. V was trimmed by 1 base and J by 2 bases, leaving 11 bases between them. The CDR3 loop is CASSQARGTTNEKLFF. The CDR3 coding sequence is TGCGCCAGCAGCCAAGCCAGGGGAACCACTAATGAAAAACTGTTTTTT.

The J gene is TRBJ1-4, the V gene TRBV5-1; D unresolved. The V and J ends lost 6 bases and 2 bases respectively, with 17 bases between them. The CDR3 runs to 16 residues. Germline lookup yields CDR1 SGHRS and CDR2 YFSETQ. CDR3 DNA sequence: TGCGCCAGCAAGGCAGGCCCTTCGGCTACTAATGAAAAACTGTTTTTT. Amino acid sequence: CASKAGPSATNEKLFF.

The CDR3 is CASSRTGGGSYEQYF. The CDR3 nucleotides are TGTGCCAGCAGCCGAACAGGGGGGGGATCCTACGAGCAGTACTTC. The rearrangement joins TRBV6-6 to TRBJ2-7; D may be TRBD1 (8 bases). V shed 6 bases and J shed 1 base, with 16 bases lying between them. The germline V gene encodes CDR1 MNHNY and CDR2 SVGAGI (reference sequence). The CDR3 loop spans 15 amino acids.

In its sample, this clonotype was seen many times. V usage is TRBV7-2 and J usage is TRBJ2-3; the match to TRBD2 covers 9 bases. Looked up from germline, CDR1 is SGHTA and CDR2 is FQGNSA. The trim removed 5 bases at V and 4 bases at J, leaving 7 bases unmatched. The CDR3 extends over 15 amino acids. The CDR3: CASSRNSGSADTQYF. CDR3 DNA: TGTGCCAGCAGCCGAAATAGCGGGAGCGCAGATACGCAGTATTTT.

This clonotype was found many times. The chain joins TRBV12-3 or TRBV12-4 to TRBJ2-3, with D tentatively TRBD1 (5 bases). The CDR3 runs 15 residues. The V end lost 6 bases, the J end lost 0 bases, and 13 bases lay between the germline ends. CDR3 sequence: CASRPGGASTDTQYF. In nucleotides, the CDR3 is TGTGCCAGCAGGCCGGGTGGGGCAAGCACAGATACGCAGTATTTT.